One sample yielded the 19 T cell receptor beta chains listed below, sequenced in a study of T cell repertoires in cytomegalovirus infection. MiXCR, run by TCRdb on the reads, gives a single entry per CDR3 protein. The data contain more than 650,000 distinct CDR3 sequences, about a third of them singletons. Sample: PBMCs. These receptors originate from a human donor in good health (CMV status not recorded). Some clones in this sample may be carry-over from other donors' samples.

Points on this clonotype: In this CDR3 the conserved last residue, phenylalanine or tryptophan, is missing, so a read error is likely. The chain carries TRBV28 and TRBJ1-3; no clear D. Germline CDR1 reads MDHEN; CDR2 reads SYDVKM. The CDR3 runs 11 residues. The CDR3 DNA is TGTTCCAGCAGTTTTGGAAACACCATATATTTG. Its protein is CSSSFGNTIYL.

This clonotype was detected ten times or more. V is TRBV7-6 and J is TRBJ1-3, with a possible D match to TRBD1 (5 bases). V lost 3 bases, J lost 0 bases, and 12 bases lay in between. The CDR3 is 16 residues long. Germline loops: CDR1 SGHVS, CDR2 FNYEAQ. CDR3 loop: CASSFRQPPSGNTIYF. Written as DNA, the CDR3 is TGTGCCAGCAGCTTCCGACAGCCTCCCTCTGGAAACACCATATATTTT.

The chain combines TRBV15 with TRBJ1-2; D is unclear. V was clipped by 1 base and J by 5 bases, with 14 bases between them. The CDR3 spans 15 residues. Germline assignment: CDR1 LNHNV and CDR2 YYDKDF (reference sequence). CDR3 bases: TGTGCCACCAGCAGAGTGGACGGATCGTTTTATGGCTACACCTTC. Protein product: CATSRVDGSFYGYTF.

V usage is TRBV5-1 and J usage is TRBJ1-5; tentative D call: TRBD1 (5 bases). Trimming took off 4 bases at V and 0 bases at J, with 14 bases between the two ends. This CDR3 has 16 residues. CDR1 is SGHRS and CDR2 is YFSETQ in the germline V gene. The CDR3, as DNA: TGCGCCAGCAGCACCAAACAGGTTAATAGCAATCAGCCCCAGCATTTT. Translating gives CASSTKQVNSNQPQHF.

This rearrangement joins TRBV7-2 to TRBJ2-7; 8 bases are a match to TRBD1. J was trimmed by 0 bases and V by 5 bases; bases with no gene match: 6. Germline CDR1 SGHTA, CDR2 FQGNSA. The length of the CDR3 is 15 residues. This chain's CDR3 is CASSPRTGSSYEQYF. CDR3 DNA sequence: TGTGCCAGCAGCCCGCGGACAGGGAGCTCCTACGAGCAGTACTTC.

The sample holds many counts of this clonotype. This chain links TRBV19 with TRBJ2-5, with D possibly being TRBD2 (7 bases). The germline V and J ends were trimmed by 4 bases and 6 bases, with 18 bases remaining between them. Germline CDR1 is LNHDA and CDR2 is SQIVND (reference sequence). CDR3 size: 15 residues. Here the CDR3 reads CASSTPPGGGQTQYF. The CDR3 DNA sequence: TGTGCCAGTAGTACCCCCCCGGGGGGCGGACAGACCCAGTACTTC.

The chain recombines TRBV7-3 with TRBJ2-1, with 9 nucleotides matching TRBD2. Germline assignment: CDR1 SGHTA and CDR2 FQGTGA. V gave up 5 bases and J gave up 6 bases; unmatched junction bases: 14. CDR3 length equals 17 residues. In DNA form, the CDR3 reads TGTGCCAGCAGCCCCCGAGGAGGAGCGGGGGGACCCAATGAGCAGTTCTTC. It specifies CASSPRGGAGGPNEQFF.

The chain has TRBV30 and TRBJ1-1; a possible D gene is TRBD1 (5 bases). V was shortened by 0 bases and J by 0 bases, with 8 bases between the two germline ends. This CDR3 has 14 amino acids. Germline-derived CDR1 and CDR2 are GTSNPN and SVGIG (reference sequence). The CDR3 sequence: CAWSVRGMNTEAFF. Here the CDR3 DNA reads TGTGCCTGGAGTGTACGGGGCATGAACACTGAAGCTTTCTTT.

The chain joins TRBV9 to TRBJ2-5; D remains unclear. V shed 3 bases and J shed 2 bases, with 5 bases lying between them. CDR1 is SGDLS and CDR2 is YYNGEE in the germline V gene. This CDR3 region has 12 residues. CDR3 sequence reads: CASSATQETQYF. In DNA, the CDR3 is TGTGCCAGCAGCGCCACACAAGAGACCCAGTACTTC.

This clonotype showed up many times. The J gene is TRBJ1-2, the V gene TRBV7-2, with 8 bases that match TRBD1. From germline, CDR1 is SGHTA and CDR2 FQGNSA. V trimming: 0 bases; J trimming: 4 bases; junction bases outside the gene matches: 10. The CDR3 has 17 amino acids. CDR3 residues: CASSLAPPHTGGYGYTF. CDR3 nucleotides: TGTGCCAGCAGCTTAGCGCCCCCACACACAGGGGGCTATGGCTACACCTTC.

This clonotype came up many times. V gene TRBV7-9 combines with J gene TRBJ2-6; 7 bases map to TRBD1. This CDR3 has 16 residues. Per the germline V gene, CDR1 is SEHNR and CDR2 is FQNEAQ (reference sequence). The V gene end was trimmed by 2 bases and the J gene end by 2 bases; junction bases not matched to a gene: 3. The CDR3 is CASSLPQGAGANVLTF. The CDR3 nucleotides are TGTGCCAGCAGCTTACCGCAGGGGGCTGGGGCCAACGTCCTGACTTTC.

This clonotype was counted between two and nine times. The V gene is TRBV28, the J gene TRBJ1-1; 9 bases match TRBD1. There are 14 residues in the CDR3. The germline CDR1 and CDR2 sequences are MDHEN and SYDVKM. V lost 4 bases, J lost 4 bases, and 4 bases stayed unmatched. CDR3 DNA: TGTGCCAGCAGTTATTACAGGGGGCCCACTGAAGCTTTCTTT. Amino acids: CASSYYRGPTEAFF.

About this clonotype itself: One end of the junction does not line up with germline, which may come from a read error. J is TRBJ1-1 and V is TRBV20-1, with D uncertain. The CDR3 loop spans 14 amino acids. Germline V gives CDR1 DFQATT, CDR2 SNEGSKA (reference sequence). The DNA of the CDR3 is TGCAGTGCTACCCGAGCCCCCGGGAACACTGAAGCTTCCTTT. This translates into CSATRAPGNTEASF.

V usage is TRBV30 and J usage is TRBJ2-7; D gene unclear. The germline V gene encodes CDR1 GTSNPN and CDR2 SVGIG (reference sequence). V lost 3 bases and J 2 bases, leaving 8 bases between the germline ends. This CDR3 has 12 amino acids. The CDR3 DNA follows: TGTGCCTGGAGCGAGTACACCTACGAGCAGTACTTC. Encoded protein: CAWSEYTYEQYF.

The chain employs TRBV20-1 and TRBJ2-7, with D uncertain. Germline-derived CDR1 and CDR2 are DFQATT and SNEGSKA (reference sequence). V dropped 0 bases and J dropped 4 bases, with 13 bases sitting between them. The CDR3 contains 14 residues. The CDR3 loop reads CSARDPSTEYEQYF. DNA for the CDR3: TGCAGTGCTAGAGATCCCAGCACCGAATACGAGCAGTACTTC.

The CDR3 bases are TGTGCCAGCAGCTTCGGTAGCGGGAAACCCTCCTACAATGAGCAGTTCTTC. Residues: CASSFGSGKPSYNEQFF. The V gene is TRBV7-4, the J gene TRBJ2-1; 8 bases align to TRBD2. V gave up 3 bases and J gave up 0 bases; unmatched junction bases: 7. The CDR3 is 17 residues long. Looked up from germline, CDR1 is SGHVT and CDR2 is SQSDAQ.

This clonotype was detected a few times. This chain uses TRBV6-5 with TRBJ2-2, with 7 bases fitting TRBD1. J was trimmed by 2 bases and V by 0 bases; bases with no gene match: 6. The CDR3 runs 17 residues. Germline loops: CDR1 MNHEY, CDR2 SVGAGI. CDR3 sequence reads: CASSYSWDSTNTGELFF. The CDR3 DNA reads TGTGCCAGCAGTTACTCTTGGGACAGTACTAACACCGGGGAGCTGTTTTTT.

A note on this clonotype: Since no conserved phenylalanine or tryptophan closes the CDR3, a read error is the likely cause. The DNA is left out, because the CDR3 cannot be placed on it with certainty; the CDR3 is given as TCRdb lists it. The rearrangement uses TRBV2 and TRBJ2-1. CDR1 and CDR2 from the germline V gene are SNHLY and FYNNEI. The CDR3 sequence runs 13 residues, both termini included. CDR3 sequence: CASRRNGRNEQLV.

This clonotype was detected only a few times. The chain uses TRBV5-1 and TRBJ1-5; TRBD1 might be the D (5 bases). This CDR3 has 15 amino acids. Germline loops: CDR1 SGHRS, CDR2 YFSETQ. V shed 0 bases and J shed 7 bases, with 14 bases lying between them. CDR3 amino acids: CASSLGGGVGQPQHF. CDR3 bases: TGCGCCAGCAGCTTGGGTGGGGGAGTAGGACAGCCCCAGCATTTT.